This T cell receptor beta chain stems from a study of technical replicates of blood from several donors. From germline, CDR1 is SGHNT and CDR2 YYREEE (reference sequence). V dropped 4 bases and J dropped 4; count of bases not matched to a gene: 11. The CDR3 has 16 residues. The data were produced by immunoSEQ multiplex PCR, yet TCRdb's version contains in-frame clones alone and is incomplete. The profile shows about 61,000 clones, roughly 97% of them singletons. This chain uses TRBV5-4 with TRBJ1-1; 9 nucleotides match TRBD1. Material: T cells isolated from PBMCs. The clonotype comes from a human donor in good health. The CDR3 nucleotides read TGTGCCAGCAGCGGGATATGGACAGGGGAAGGCACTGAAGCTTTCTTT. Translated: CASSGIWTGEGTEAFF.